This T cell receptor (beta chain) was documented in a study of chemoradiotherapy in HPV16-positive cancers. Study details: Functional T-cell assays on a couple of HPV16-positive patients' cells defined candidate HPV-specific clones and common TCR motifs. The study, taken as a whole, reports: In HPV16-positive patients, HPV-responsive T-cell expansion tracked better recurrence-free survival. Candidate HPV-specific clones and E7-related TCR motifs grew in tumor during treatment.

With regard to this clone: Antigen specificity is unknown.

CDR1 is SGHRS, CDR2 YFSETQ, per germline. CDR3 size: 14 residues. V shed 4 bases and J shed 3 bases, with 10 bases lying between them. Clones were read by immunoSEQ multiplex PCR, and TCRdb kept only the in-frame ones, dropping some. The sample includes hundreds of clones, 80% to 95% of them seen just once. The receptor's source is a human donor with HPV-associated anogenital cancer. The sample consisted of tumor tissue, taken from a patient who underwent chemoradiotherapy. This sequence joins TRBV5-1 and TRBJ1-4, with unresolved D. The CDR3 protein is CASSPERANEKLFF. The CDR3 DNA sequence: TGCGCCAGCAGCCCAGAACGAGCTAATGAAAAACTGTTTTTT.